This T cell receptor (beta chain) was profiled in a study of multiple sclerosis patients with progressive multifocal leukoencephalopathy. Libraries were prepared by immunoSEQ multiplex PCR; TCRdb keeps only in-frame clonotypes and omits some of them. The data hold tens of thousands of clones, with about nine tenths observed a single time. Trimming cost V 6 bases and J 4 bases, with 12 bases left between them. Germline CDR1 reads MDHEN; CDR2 reads SYDVKM. This CDR3 spans 13 amino acids. This sample's time point: 6 to 7 months of natalizumab therapy. The chain uses TRBV28 and TRBJ1-1; D is perhaps TRBD1 (6 bases). The sequence was obtained from a human donor with multiple sclerosis. Sample: PBMCs, taken from a patient treated with natalizumab. CDR3 bases: TGTGCCAGCAGCAAAGGGGGTCGCACTGAAGCTTTCTTT. Protein: CASSKGGRTEAFF.